This record concerns one T cell receptor beta chain sequence. Its antigen is currently unknown. V shed 6 bases and J shed 2 bases, with 7 bases lying between them. The germline CDR1 and CDR2 sequences are SQVTM and ANQGSEA. CDR3 size: 11 residues. Use of 60 Vbeta and 13 Jbeta primers characterized the PCR. Here immunoSEQ multiplex PCR was the method, and the copy in TCRdb shows in-frame clones only, minus some. The table records 70,000 or so clones, approximately 80% of them present only once. The source of the sample is a study of cytomegalovirus exposure and HLA in healthy donors. Study at large: Most donors, 80% to 90% of some 400 genotyped, fell in the Caucasian-associated ancestry cluster.

Each donor's status was that of a healthy bone marrow donor. Findings and limits, study-wide: TCR association rates varied by HLA locus in a later analysis, with DRB1 highest and HLA-C lowest. Later analysis demonstrated an association between a missense DCLRE1C variant and TCR beta V- and J-gene trimming.

The V and J genes are TRBV29-1 and TRBJ1-2; D is uncertain. This clonotype was sampled from a man aged 18 to 35 in good health and CMV-seropositive. Sequencing input: PBMCs. The CDR3 region has the DNA TGCAGCGTAGCGTTGAACTATGGCTACACCTTC. Amino acids: CSVALNYGYTF.